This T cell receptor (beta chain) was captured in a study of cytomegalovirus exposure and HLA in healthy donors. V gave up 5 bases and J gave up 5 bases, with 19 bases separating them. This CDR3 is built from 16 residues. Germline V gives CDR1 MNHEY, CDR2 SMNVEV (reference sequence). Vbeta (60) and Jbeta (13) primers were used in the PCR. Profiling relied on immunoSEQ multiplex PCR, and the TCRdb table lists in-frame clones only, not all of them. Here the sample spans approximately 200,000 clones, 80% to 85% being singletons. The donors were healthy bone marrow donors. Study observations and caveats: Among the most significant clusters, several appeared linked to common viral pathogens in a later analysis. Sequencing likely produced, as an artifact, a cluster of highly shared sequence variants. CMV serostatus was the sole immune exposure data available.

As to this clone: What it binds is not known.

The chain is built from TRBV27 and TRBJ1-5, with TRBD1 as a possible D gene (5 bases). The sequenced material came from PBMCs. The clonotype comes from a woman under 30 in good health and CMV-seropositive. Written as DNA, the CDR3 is TGTGCCAGCAGTCCCCGTTTCAGGGAGGTTTATCAGCCCCAGCATTTT. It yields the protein CASSPRFREVYQPQHF.